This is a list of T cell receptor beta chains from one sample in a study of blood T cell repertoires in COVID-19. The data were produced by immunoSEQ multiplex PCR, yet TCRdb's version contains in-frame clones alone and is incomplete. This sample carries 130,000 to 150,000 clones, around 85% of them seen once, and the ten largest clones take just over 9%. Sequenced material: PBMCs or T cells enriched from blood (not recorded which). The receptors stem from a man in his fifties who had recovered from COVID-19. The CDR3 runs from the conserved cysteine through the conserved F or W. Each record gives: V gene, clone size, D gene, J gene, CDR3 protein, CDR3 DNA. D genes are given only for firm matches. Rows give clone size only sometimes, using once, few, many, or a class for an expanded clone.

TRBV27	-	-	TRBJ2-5	CASSFLSAGLQETQYF	TGTGCCAGCAGTTTCTTATCGGCGGGGCTCCAAGAGACCCAGTACTTC
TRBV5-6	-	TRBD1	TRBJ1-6	CASSFGQGERLLHF	TGTGCCAGCAGCTTTGGACAGGGGGAACGGCTCCTCCACTTT
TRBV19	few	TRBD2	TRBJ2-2	CASISGGLSTGELFF	TGTGCCAGTATTAGCGGGGGGTTAAGCACCGGGGAGCTGTTTTTT
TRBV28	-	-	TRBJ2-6	CASSLQGAGANVLTF	TGTGCCAGCAGTTTGCAAGGGGCTGGGGCCAACGTCCTGACTTTC
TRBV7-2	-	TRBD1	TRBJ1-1	CASSLGQGATEAFF	TGTGCCAGCAGCTTAGGACAGGGGGCGACTGAAGCTTTCTTT
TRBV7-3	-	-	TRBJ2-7	CASSSSGNTPYEQYF	TGTGCCAGCAGCTCATCGGGGAACACTCCCTACGAGCAGTACTTC
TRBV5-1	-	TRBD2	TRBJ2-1	CASSSGAGGSYNEQFF	TGCGCCAGCAGCTCAGGAGCGGGGGGGTCCTACAATGAGCAGTTCTTC
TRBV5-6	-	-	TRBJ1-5	CASSLGGWENQPQHF	TGTGCCAGCAGCTTGGGTGGTTGGGAGAATCAGCCCCAGCATTTT
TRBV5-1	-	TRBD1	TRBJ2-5	CASKQGEETQYF	TGCGCCAGCAAACAGGGGGAAGAGACCCAGTACTTC
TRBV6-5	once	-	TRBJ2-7	CASSLGPLRGFEQYF	TGTGCCAGCAGTTTGGGGCCTTTGAGGGGGTTCGAGCAGTACTTC
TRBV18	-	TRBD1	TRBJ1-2	CASSPMDRGEGYTF	TGTGCCAGCTCCCCGATGGACAGGGGAGAAGGCTACACCTTC
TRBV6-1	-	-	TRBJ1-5	CASSEDWARVNQPQHF	TGTGCCAGCAGTGAAGACTGGGCGCGCGTCAATCAGCCCCAGCATTTT
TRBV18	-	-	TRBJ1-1	CASSQIQGSDGDTEAFF	TGTGCCAGCTCACAAATACAGGGTTCAGATGGGGACACTGAAGCTTTCTTT
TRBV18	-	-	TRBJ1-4	CASSAPGKLFF	TGTGCCAGCTCCGCGCCTGGAAAACTGTTTTTT
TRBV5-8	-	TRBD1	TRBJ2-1	CASSSDRSQFF	TGTGCCAGCAGCTCGGACAGGTCGCAGTTCTTC
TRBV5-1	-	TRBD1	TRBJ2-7	CASSQTGGVSYEQYF	TGCGCCAGCAGCCAAACAGGGGGCGTCTCCTACGAGCAGTACTTC
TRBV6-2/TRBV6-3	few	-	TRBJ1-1	CASSYSLQYTEAFF	TGTGCCAGCAGTTACTCGTTGCAGTACACTGAAGCTTTCTTT
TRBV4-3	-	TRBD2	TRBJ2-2	CASSLAGSFTGELFF	TGCGCCAGCAGCCTAGCGGGGTCATTCACCGGGGAGCTGTTTTTT
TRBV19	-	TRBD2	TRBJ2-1	CASSPTSLGLAGANTEQFF	TGTGCCAGTAGTCCGACTTCCCTGGGGCTAGCGGGGGCAAACACTGAGCAGTTCTTC
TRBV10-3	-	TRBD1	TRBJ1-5	CAIMETGGQPQHF	TGTGCCATCATGGAGACAGGGGGCCAGCCCCAGCATTTT
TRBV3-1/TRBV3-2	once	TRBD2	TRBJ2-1	CASSPTTGTSGGYRYNEQFF	TGTGCCAGCAGCCCTACCACCGGGACTAGCGGGGGTTATCGCTACAATGAGCAGTTCTTC
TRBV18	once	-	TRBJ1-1	CASSPGTSFEAFF	TGTGCCAGCTCCCCCGGGACATCATTTGAAGCTTTCTTT
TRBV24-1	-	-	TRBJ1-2	CATSDRDTVKTF	TGTGCCACCAGTGATCGGGACACCGTTAAGACCTTC
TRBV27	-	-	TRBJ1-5	CASSLFGGIRDQPQHF	TGTGCCAGCAGTTTATTCGGGGGGATCCGGGATCAGCCCCAGCATTTT
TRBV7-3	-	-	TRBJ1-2	CASSLSVGYGYTF	TGTGCCAGCAGCTTATCGGTTGGCTATGGCTACACCTTC
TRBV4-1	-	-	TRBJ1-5	CASSPRIGNQPQHF	TGCGCCAGCAGCCCTAGAATCGGCAATCAGCCCCAGCATTTT
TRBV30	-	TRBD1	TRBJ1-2	CAFHGQGKRSYGYTF	TGTGCCTTCCACGGACAGGGAAAGAGGAGCTATGGCTACACCTTC
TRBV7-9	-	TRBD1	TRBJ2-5	CASSLGGTGYETQYF	TGTGCCAGCAGCCTCGGCGGGACAGGGTACGAGACCCAGTACTTC
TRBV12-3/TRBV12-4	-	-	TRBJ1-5	CASSFSGSQPQHF	TGTGCCAGCAGTTTCTCGGGATCTCAGCCCCAGCATTTT
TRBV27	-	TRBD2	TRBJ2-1	CASSLGLAGGSSYNEQFF	TGTGCCAGCAGTTTAGGACTAGCGGGGGGAAGCTCCTACAATGAGCAGTTCTTC
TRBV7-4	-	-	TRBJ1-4	CASSFGGVANEKLFF	TGTGCCAGCAGCTTTGGAGGGGTTGCTAATGAAAAACTGTTTTTT
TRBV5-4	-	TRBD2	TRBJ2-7	CASSLRGVSYEQYF	TGTGCCAGCAGCTTGCGGGGGGTCTCCTACGAGCAGTACTTC
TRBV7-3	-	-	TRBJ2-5	CASSFKGSETQYF	TGTGCCAGCAGCTTTAAGGGGTCAGAGACCCAGTACTTC
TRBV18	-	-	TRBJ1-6	CASSPLDSTYNSPLHF	TGTGCCAGCTCACCCCTTGACAGTACATATAATTCACCCCTCCACTTT
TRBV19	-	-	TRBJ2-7	CASSIGSGYEQYF	TGTGCCAGTAGTATAGGTTCAGGGTACGAGCAGTACTTC
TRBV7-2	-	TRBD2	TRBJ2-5	CASSLGPGGAQETQYF	TGTGCCAGCAGCTTAGGGCCGGGGGGGGCCCAAGAGACCCAGTACTTC
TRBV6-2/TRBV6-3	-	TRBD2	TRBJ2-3	CASSSTSGGTDTQYF	TGTGCCAGCAGTAGCACTAGCGGGGGTACAGATACGCAGTATTTT
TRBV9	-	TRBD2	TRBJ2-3	CASSGPLAGGPDTQYF	TGTGCCAGCAGCGGACCCCTAGCGGGGGGTCCGGATACGCAGTATTTT
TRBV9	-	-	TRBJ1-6	CASSVSGDPLHF	TGTGCCAGCAGCGTATCAGGGGATCCCCTCCACTTT
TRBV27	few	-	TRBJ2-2	CASSSGGAPSTGELFF	TGTGCCAGCAGTTCCGGCGGGGCCCCGAGCACCGGGGAGCTGTTTTTT
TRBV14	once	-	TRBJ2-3	CASSQDRSRGTDTQYF	TGTGCCAGCAGCCAAGATCGGAGCAGGGGCACAGATACGCAGTATTTT
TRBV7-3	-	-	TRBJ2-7	CASSPDRHSYEQYF	TGTGCCAGCAGCCCAGACAGGCACTCCTACGAGCAGTACTTC
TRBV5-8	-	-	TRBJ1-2	CASSLSQGSHSQYGYTF	TGTGCCAGCAGCCTAAGCCAGGGGTCCCATTCCCAGTATGGCTACACCTTC
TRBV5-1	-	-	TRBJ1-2	CASSDSYGYTF	TGCGCCAGCAGCGACAGCTATGGCTACACCTTC
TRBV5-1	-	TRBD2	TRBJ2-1	CASSLEWTSGGYNEQFF	TGCGCCAGCAGCTTGGAGTGGACTAGCGGGGGGTACAATGAGCAGTTCTTC
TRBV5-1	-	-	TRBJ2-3	CASSSGLYTDTQYF	TGCGCCAGCAGCTCGGGACTGTACACAGATACGCAGTATTTT
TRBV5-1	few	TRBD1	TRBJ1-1	CASSSGPGQGGNTEAFF	TGCGCCAGCAGCTCGGGCCCGGGACAGGGTGGGAACACTGAAGCTTTCTTT
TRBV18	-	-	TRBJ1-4	CASSPRGSENEKLFF	TGTGCCAGCTCACCACGAGGCAGTGAGAATGAAAAACTGTTTTTT
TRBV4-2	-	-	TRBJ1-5	CASSQARVGHISGQPQHF	TGTGCCAGCAGCCAAGCCAGGGTTGGCCATATTAGCGGCCAGCCCCAGCATTTT
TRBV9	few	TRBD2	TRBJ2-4	CASSVSGEPKNIQYF	TGTGCCAGCAGCGTAAGCGGGGAACCCAAAAACATTCAGTACTTC